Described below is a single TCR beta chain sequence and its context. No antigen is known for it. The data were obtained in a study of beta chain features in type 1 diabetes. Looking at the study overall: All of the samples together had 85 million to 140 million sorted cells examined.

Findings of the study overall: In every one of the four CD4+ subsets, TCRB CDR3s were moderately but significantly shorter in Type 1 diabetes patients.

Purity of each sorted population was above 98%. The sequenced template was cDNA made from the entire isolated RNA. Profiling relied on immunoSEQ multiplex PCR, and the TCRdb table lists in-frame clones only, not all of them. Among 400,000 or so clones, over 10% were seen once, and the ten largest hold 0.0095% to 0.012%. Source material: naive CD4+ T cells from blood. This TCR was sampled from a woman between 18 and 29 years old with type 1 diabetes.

CDR3 protein: CASSQETGSVEQYF. The CDR3 DNA is TGCGCCAGCAGCCAAGAAACGGGATCGGTCGAGCAGTACTTC. The rearrangement links TRBV4-3 to TRBJ2-7; possibly TRBD2 for D (5 bases). The CDR3 length is 14 residues. Trimming stripped 0 bases from V and 6 bases from J, with 12 bases between. The germline CDR1 and CDR2 sequences are LGHNA and YSLEER.